These T cell receptor beta chains were read from a single sample in a study of T cell repertoires in cytomegalovirus infection. No antigen has been identified for these receptors. In TCRdb, the reads were re-called with MiXCR into one record per CDR3 protein. This table holds 650,000 to 900,000 distinct CDR3 sequences, around a third found once. The sample was cultured CD8+ T cells from PBMCs, taken from culture after CMV antigen stimulation. All receptors come from a human donor in good health (CMV status not recorded). Some clones in this sample may be carry-over from other donors' samples. Both conserved end residues are part of each CDR3. The order of the fields is V gene, clone size, D gene, J gene, CDR3 length, CDR3 DNA, CDR3 protein. The D gene is left open where the match is weak. Clone sizes are given selectively: once, few, many, or a class where the clone is expanded.

v_call: TRBV27
clone_size: .
d_call: .
j_call: TRBJ1-2
cdr3_length: 13
cdr3_nt: TGTGCCAGCAGGACAACTTCTAACTATGGCTACACCTTC
cdr3_aa: CASRTTSNYGYTF

v_call: TRBV7-3
clone_size: many
d_call: .
j_call: TRBJ2-2
cdr3_length: 15
cdr3_nt: TGTGCCAGCAGCTTGTCTCCCTTGGGCACCGGGGAGCTGTTTTTT
cdr3_aa: CASSLSPLGTGELFF

v_call: TRBV12-5
clone_size: many
d_call: .
j_call: TRBJ2-5
cdr3_length: 11
cdr3_nt: TGTGCTAGTGGTTTGGGCGAGACCCAGTACTTC
cdr3_aa: CASGLGETQYF

v_call: TRBV23-1
clone_size: few
d_call: TRBD1
j_call: TRBJ1-6
cdr3_length: 16
cdr3_nt: TGCGCCAGCAGTCAATCGGTGGACAGGGGTAATTCACCCCTCCACTTT
cdr3_aa: CASSQSVDRGNSPLHF

v_call: TRBV12-3/TRBV12-4
clone_size: many
d_call: .
j_call: TRBJ1-2
cdr3_length: 13
cdr3_nt: TGTGCCAGCACCGGGAATATGGTCTATGGCTACACCTTC
cdr3_aa: CASTGNMVYGYTF

v_call: TRBV4-1
clone_size: few
d_call: .
j_call: TRBJ2-3
cdr3_length: 16
cdr3_nt: TGCGCCAGCAGCCAAGAAGGGACCCCGGCCCCAGATACGCAGTATTTT
cdr3_aa: CASSQEGTPAPDTQYF

v_call: TRBV10-3
clone_size: once
d_call: .
j_call: TRBJ1-2
cdr3_length: 14
cdr3_nt: TGTGCCATCAGCGAGACGGCGGCCCCCTCAGGGTACACCTTC
cdr3_aa: CAISETAAPSGYTF

v_call: TRBV18
clone_size: .
d_call: .
j_call: TRBJ1-5
cdr3_length: 15
cdr3_nt: TGTGCCAGCTCACCACCATCAGGGGGCAATCAGCCCCAGCATTTT
cdr3_aa: CASSPPSGGNQPQHF

v_call: TRBV6-1
clone_size: .
d_call: .
j_call: TRBJ2-1
cdr3_length: 15
cdr3_nt: TGTGCCAGCAGTGAAAGAGGGTTATATAACAATGAGCAGTTCTTC
cdr3_aa: CASSERGLYNNEQFF

v_call: TRBV29-1
clone_size: few
d_call: .
j_call: TRBJ1-2
cdr3_length: 15
cdr3_nt: TGCAGCGTTGAAGCCGAGCTAGGGTTGGGGTATGGCTACACCTTC
cdr3_aa: CSVEAELGLGYGYTF

v_call: TRBV29-1
clone_size: few
d_call: TRBD2
j_call: TRBJ2-1
cdr3_length: 16
cdr3_nt: TGCAGCGTTGAATCTCCCTCCAGCGGGGGGTATGATGAGCAGTTCTTC
cdr3_aa: CSVESPSSGGYDEQFF

v_call: TRBV6-1
clone_size: .
d_call: .
j_call: TRBJ1-1
cdr3_length: 12
cdr3_nt: TGTGCCAGCAAGCACGAGAACACTGAAGCTTTCTTT
cdr3_aa: CASKHENTEAFF

v_call: TRBV4-1
clone_size: many
d_call: .
j_call: TRBJ2-1
cdr3_length: 12
cdr3_nt: TGCGCCAGCAGCCACCAACTTGATGAGCAGTTCTTC
cdr3_aa: CASSHQLDEQFF

v_call: TRBV4-3
clone_size: few
d_call: TRBD1
j_call: TRBJ1-4
cdr3_length: 15
cdr3_nt: TGCGCCAGCAGCCCTAAAGAGGACAGGAATGAAAAACTGTTTTTT
cdr3_aa: CASSPKEDRNEKLFF

v_call: TRBV7-6
clone_size: few
d_call: TRBD2
j_call: TRBJ2-3
cdr3_length: 16
cdr3_nt: TGTGCTAGCAGCTTAGGTCCTAGCGGGGGGCCAGATACGCAGTATTTT
cdr3_aa: CASSLGPSGGPDTQYF

v_call: TRBV11-2
clone_size: many
d_call: TRBD2
j_call: TRBJ2-1
cdr3_length: 15
cdr3_nt: TGTGCCAGCAGCTTAGGCCTGGCAGGGAGGGATGAGCAGTTCTTC
cdr3_aa: CASSLGLAGRDEQFF

v_call: TRBV7-6
clone_size: .
d_call: .
j_call: TRBJ2-2
cdr3_length: 19
cdr3_nt: TGTGCCAGCAGCTTATCTCCCCTGGGGGCAGGTCCACTCACCGGGGAGCTGTTTTTT
cdr3_aa: CASSLSPLGAGPLTGELFF

v_call: TRBV4-2
clone_size: .
d_call: TRBD2
j_call: TRBJ2-1
cdr3_length: 13
cdr3_nt: TGTGCCAGCGGGCGGGGGACGGCCTATGAGCAGTTCTTC
cdr3_aa: CASGRGTAYEQFF

v_call: TRBV19
clone_size: .
d_call: TRBD2
j_call: TRBJ2-5
cdr3_length: 15
cdr3_nt: TGTGCCAGTAGTATGCTTGCGGGGGGGCAAGAGACCCAGTACTTC
cdr3_aa: CASSMLAGGQETQYF

v_call: TRBV4-3
clone_size: few
d_call: .
j_call: TRBJ1-1
cdr3_length: 17
cdr3_nt: TGCGCCAGCAGCCTTATATCGATAGCAGGAAGGAACACTGAAGCTTTCTTT
cdr3_aa: CASSLISIAGRNTEAFF

v_call: TRBV18
clone_size: .
d_call: .
j_call: TRBJ1-6
cdr3_length: 14
cdr3_nt: TGTGCCAGCTCCGGGGTGTTCGTGGATTCACCCCTCCACTTT
cdr3_aa: CASSGVFVDSPLHF

v_call: TRBV5-6
clone_size: .
d_call: .
j_call: TRBJ2-7
cdr3_length: 15
cdr3_nt: TGTGCCAGCAGCTTGGCATGGGGGACATCCTACGAGCAGTACTTC
cdr3_aa: CASSLAWGTSYEQYF

v_call: TRBV15
clone_size: few
d_call: TRBD2
j_call: TRBJ2-1
cdr3_length: 16
cdr3_nt: TGTGCCACCAGCAGCACTCTAGCGGGGGGCTACAATGAGCAGTTCTTC
cdr3_aa: CATSSTLAGGYNEQFF

v_call: TRBV7-6
clone_size: .
d_call: .
j_call: TRBJ2-4
cdr3_length: 16
cdr3_nt: TGTGCCAGCAGCTTAGCGGGTGACTCCGCCAAAAACATTCAGTACTTC
cdr3_aa: CASSLAGDSAKNIQYF

v_call: TRBV19
clone_size: .
d_call: .
j_call: TRBJ2-7
cdr3_length: 15
cdr3_nt: TGTGCCAGTGGATTGAGTGGAGGGTCAACCTACGAGCAGTACTTC
cdr3_aa: CASGLSGGSTYEQYF

v_call: TRBV4-2
clone_size: many
d_call: TRBD1
j_call: TRBJ1-1
cdr3_length: 16
cdr3_nt: TGTGCCAGCAGCCATGACGGGACAGGTGGCGACACTGAAGCTTTCTTT
cdr3_aa: CASSHDGTGGDTEAFF

v_call: TRBV6-1
clone_size: few
d_call: .
j_call: TRBJ1-1
cdr3_length: 15
cdr3_nt: TGTGCCAGCAGTTGGGTCGGTAACCAGAACACTGAAGCTTTCTTT
cdr3_aa: CASSWVGNQNTEAFF

v_call: TRBV7-2
clone_size: many
d_call: TRBD2
j_call: TRBJ2-3
cdr3_length: 17
cdr3_nt: TGTGCCAGCAGCTCATCGGGACTAGCGTATGTAGGCGATACGCAGTATTTT
cdr3_aa: CASSSSGLAYVGDTQYF

v_call: TRBV10-2
clone_size: .
d_call: TRBD2
j_call: TRBJ2-1
cdr3_length: 15
cdr3_nt: TGCGCCAGCAGACCACCGGGACTAGCGCAGGTAGAGCCTTTCTTC
cdr3_aa: CASRPPGLAQVEPFF

v_call: TRBV28
clone_size: .
d_call: TRBD1
j_call: TRBJ1-6
cdr3_length: 15
cdr3_nt: TGTGCCAACAGTTCCCGGACAGGGAGGAATTCACCCCTCCACTTT
cdr3_aa: CANSSRTGRNSPLHF

v_call: TRBV6-1
clone_size: many
d_call: .
j_call: TRBJ2-7
cdr3_length: 15
cdr3_nt: TGTGCCAGCAGTGGAGGGACAAAATTATCCTACGAGCAGTACTTC
cdr3_aa: CASSGGTKLSYEQYF

v_call: TRBV12-3/TRBV12-4
clone_size: few
d_call: TRBD1
j_call: TRBJ1-1
cdr3_length: 15
cdr3_nt: TGTGCCAGCAGGTCCGACAGGGGCACTAACACTGAAGCTTTCTTT
cdr3_aa: CASRSDRGTNTEAFF

v_call: TRBV7-2
clone_size: many
d_call: .
j_call: TRBJ1-1
cdr3_length: 13
cdr3_nt: TGTGCCAGCAGCCACACGGGGGGGCGCGAGGCTTTCTTT
cdr3_aa: CASSHTGGREAFF

v_call: TRBV7-9
clone_size: few
d_call: .
j_call: TRBJ2-3
cdr3_length: 16
cdr3_nt: TGTGCCAGCAGCTTAGCGGACAGCTCTTTAACGGTTACGCAGTATTTT
cdr3_aa: CASSLADSSLTVTQYF

v_call: TRBV7-9
clone_size: few
d_call: TRBD2
j_call: TRBJ2-1
cdr3_length: 13
cdr3_nt: TGTGCCAGCCTCACGGGAGGTTACAATGAGCAGTTCTTC
cdr3_aa: CASLTGGYNEQFF

v_call: TRBV2
clone_size: .
d_call: TRBD1
j_call: TRBJ1-2
cdr3_length: 15
cdr3_nt: TGTGCCAGCAGTGAAGCAGACAGGGGTAGGGGTGGCTACACCTTC
cdr3_aa: CASSEADRGRGGYTF

v_call: TRBV27
clone_size: once
d_call: TRBD1
j_call: TRBJ1-1
cdr3_length: 15
cdr3_nt: TGTGCCAGCAGTTGGAACAGGGGTTTGGGCACTGAAGCTTTCTTT
cdr3_aa: CASSWNRGLGTEAFF

v_call: TRBV15
clone_size: .
d_call: TRBD1
j_call: TRBJ1-6
cdr3_length: 15
cdr3_nt: TGTGCCACCAGTACCGGGACAGCTCTTAAGTCACCCCTCCACTTT
cdr3_aa: CATSTGTALKSPLHF

v_call: TRBV19
clone_size: .
d_call: TRBD2
j_call: TRBJ2-1
cdr3_length: 16
cdr3_nt: TGTGCCAGTAGTGTGAGGACTAGCGGGGGGTACGATGAGCAGTTCTTC
cdr3_aa: CASSVRTSGGYDEQFF

v_call: TRBV19
clone_size: few
d_call: TRBD1
j_call: TRBJ1-1
cdr3_length: 13
cdr3_nt: TGTGCCAGCAGACAGGGGGCGCGGACTGAAGCTTTCTTT
cdr3_aa: CASRQGARTEAFF

v_call: TRBV6-2/TRBV6-3
clone_size: .
d_call: .
j_call: TRBJ2-2
cdr3_length: 14
cdr3_nt: TGTGCCAGCTTCGAGGGGATTTTCTCCGGGGAGCTGTTTTTT
cdr3_aa: CASFEGIFSGELFF

v_call: TRBV28
clone_size: .
d_call: TRBD1
j_call: TRBJ1-1
cdr3_length: 13
cdr3_nt: TGTGCCAGCAGTTCGGACAGGGTGCCTGAAGCTTTCTTT
cdr3_aa: CASSSDRVPEAFF

v_call: TRBV4-3
clone_size: many
d_call: TRBD2
j_call: TRBJ2-1
cdr3_length: 16
cdr3_nt: TGCGCCAGCAGCCAAGAGCCTAGCGGGGGTTACAATGAGCAGTTCTTC
cdr3_aa: CASSQEPSGGYNEQFF

v_call: TRBV27
clone_size: once
d_call: TRBD2
j_call: TRBJ2-3
cdr3_length: 11
cdr3_nt: TGTGCCAGCATTAGGGGAGGGGCGCAGTATTTT
cdr3_aa: CASIRGGAQYF

v_call: TRBV7-9
clone_size: .
d_call: .
j_call: TRBJ1-1
cdr3_length: 15
cdr3_nt: TGTGCCAGCAGCCCGACGGCGGTTTTTGACACTGAAGCTTTCTTT
cdr3_aa: CASSPTAVFDTEAFF

v_call: TRBV6-1
clone_size: .
d_call: .
j_call: TRBJ2-3
cdr3_length: 16
cdr3_nt: TGTGCCAGCAGTGAAGCCGGGCCCTTCCGGCCAGATACGCAGTATTTT
cdr3_aa: CASSEAGPFRPDTQYF

v_call: TRBV6-1
clone_size: few
d_call: .
j_call: TRBJ1-1
cdr3_length: 16
cdr3_nt: TGTGCCAGCAGAACGCAGAGGATAGACGAACGTACTGAAGCTTTCTTT
cdr3_aa: CASRTQRIDERTEAFF

v_call: TRBV11-3
clone_size: many
d_call: .
j_call: TRBJ2-2
cdr3_length: 17
cdr3_nt: TGTGCCAGCAGCTTAGACGGGGACATCGGGGGCACCGGGGAGCTGTTTTTT
cdr3_aa: CASSLDGDIGGTGELFF

v_call: TRBV29-1
clone_size: .
d_call: .
j_call: TRBJ1-2
cdr3_length: 12
cdr3_nt: TGCAGCGCCCCGAGGGGGGGGAATGGCTACACCTTC
cdr3_aa: CSAPRGGNGYTF

v_call: TRBV6-1
clone_size: few
d_call: .
j_call: TRBJ2-2
cdr3_length: 14
cdr3_nt: TGTGCCAGCAGTCCTCCGCTAGGAGGCGGGGAGCTGTTTTTT
cdr3_aa: CASSPPLGGGELFF

v_call: TRBV7-6
clone_size: few
d_call: TRBD1
j_call: TRBJ2-1
cdr3_length: 16
cdr3_nt: TGTGCCAGCAGCTCCGACAGGGTCCGACCCTACAATGAGCAGTTCTTC
cdr3_aa: CASSSDRVRPYNEQFF

v_call: TRBV25-1
clone_size: few
d_call: TRBD1
j_call: TRBJ1-6
cdr3_length: 18
cdr3_nt: TGTGCCAGCAGTGGTTTTCGGACAGGAACATTTAATAATTCACCCCTCCACTTT
cdr3_aa: CASSGFRTGTFNNSPLHF